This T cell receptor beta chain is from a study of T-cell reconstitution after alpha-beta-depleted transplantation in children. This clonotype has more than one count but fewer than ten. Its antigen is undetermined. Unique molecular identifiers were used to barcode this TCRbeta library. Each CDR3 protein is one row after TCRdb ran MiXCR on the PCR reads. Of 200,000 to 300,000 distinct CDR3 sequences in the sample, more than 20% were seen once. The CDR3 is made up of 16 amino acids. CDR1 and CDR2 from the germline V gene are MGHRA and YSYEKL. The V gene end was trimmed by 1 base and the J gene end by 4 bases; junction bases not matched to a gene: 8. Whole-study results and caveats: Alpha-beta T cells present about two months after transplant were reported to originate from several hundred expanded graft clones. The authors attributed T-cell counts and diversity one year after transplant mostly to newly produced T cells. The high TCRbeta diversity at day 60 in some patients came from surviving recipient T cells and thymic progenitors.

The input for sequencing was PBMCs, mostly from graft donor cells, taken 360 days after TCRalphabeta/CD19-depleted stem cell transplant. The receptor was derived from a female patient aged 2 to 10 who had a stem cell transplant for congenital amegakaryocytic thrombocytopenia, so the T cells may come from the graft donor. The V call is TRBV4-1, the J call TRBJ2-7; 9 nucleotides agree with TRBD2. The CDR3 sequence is CASSQVRGLAIYEQYF. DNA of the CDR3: TGCGCCAGCAGCCAAGTACGAGGACTAGCGATTTACGAGCAGTACTTC.